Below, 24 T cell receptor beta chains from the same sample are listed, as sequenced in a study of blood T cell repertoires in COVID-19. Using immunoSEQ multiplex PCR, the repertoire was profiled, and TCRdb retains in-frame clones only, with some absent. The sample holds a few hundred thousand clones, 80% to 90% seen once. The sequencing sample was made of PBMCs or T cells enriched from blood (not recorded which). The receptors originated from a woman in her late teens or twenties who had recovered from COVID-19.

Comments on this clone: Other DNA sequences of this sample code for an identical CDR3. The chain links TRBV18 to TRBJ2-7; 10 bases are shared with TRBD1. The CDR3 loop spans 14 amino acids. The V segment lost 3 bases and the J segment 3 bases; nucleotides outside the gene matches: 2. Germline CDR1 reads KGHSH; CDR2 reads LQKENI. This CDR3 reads CASSPRTGGYEQYF. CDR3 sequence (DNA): TGTGCCAGCTCACCTCGGACAGGGGGCTACGAGCAGTACTTC. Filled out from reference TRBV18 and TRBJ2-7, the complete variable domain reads NAGVMQNPRHLVRRRGQEARLRCSPMKGHSHVYWYRQLPEEGLKFMVYLQKENIIDESGMPKERFSAEFPKEGPSILRIQQVVRGDSAAYFCASSPRTGGYEQYFGPGTRLTVT.

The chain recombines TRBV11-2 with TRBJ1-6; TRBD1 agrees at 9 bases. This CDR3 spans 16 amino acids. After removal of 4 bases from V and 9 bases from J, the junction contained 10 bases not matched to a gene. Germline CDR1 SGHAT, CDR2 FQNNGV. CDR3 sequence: CASSSRWGQGGSPLHF. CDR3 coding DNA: TGTGCCAGCAGCTCTAGGTGGGGACAGGGCGGTTCACCCCTCCACTTT.

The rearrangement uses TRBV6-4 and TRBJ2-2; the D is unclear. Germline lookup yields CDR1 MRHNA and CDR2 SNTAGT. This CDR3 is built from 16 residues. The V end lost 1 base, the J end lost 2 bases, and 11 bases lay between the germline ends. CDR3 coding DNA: TGTGCCAGCAGTGACTGGCCCTCCGATAACACCGGGGAGCTGTTTTTT. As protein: CASSDWPSDNTGELFF.

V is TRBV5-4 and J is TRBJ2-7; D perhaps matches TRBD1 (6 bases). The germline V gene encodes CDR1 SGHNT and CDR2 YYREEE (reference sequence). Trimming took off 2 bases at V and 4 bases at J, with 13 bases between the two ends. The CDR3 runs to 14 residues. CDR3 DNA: TGTGCCAGCAGCTTTGGGCAGGGGATTTACGAGCAGTACTTC. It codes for CASSFGQGIYEQYF.

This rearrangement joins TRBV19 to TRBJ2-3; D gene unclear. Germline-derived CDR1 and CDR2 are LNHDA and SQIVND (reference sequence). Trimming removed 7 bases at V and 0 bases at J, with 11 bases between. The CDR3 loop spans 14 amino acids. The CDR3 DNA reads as TGTGCCAGTACCGATCGGTCCAGCACAGATACGCAGTATTTT. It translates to CASTDRSSTDTQYF.

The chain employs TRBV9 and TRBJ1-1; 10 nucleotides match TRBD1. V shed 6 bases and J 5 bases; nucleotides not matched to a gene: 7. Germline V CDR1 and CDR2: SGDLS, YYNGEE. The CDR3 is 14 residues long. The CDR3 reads CASNAGTGVTEAFF. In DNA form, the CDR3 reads TGTGCCAGCAACGCCGGGACAGGGGTAACTGAAGCTTTCTTT.

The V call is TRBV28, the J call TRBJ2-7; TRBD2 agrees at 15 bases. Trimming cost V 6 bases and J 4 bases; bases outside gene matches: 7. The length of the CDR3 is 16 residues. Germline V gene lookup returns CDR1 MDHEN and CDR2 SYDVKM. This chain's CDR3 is CASSSVGTSGRYEQYF. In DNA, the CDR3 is TGTGCCAGCAGCTCTGTCGGGACTAGCGGGAGGTACGAGCAGTACTTC.

The CDR3 reads CASRMVSGLYNSPLHF. The DNA of the CDR3 is TGTGCCAGTAGGATGGTATCGGGTTTATATAATTCACCCCTCCACTTT. V and J are TRBV19 and TRBJ1-6; D not resolved. This CDR3 region has 16 residues. The ends were cut back, 6 bases at V and 4 bases at J, with 16 bases in the middle. Germline V CDR1 and CDR2: LNHDA, SQIVND (reference sequence). Full variable domain (missing parts from reference TRBV19 and TRBJ1-6): DGGITQSPKYLFRKEGQNVTLSCEQNLNHDAMYWYRQDPGQGLRLIYYSQIVNDFQKGDIAEGYSVSREKKESFPLTVTSAQKNPTAFYLCASRMVSGLYNSPLHFGNGTRLTVT.

Here the CDR3 DNA reads TGCGCCAGCAGTGAGTCGGGCGGGGGGATGTTTCGTGAGCAGTTCTTC. It yields the protein CASSESGGGMFREQFF. The chain joins TRBV10-2 to TRBJ2-1; 8 nucleotides match TRBD2. The germline V gene has CDR1 WSHSY and CDR2 SAAADI. The V and J ends lost 0 bases and 9 bases, in that order; junction bases with no gene match: 10. The CDR3 has 16 amino acids.

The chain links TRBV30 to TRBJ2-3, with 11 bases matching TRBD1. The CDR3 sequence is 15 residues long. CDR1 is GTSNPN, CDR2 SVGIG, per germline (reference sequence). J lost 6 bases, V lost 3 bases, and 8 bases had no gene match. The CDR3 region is CAWRDRDRGWDTQYF. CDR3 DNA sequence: TGTGCCTGGAGGGACCGGGACAGGGGGTGGGATACGCAGTATTTT.

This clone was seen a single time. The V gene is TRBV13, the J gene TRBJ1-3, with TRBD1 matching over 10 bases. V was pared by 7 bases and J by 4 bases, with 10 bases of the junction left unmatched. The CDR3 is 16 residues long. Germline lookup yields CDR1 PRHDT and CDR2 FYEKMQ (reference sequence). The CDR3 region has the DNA TGTGCCAGCACCTTCGACAGGGGGCTGGAAGGAAACACCATATATTTT. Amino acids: CASTFDRGLEGNTIYF.

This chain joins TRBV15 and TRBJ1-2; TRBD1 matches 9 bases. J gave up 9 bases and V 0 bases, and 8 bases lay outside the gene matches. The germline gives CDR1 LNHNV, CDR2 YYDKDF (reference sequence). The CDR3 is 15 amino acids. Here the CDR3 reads CATSRESGQGDRYTF. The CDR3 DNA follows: TGTGCCACCAGCAGAGAGTCGGGACAGGGTGATCGCTACACCTTC. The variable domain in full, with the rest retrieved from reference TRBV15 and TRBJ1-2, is DAMVIQNPRYQVTQFGKPVTLSCSQTLNHNVMYWYQQKSSQAPKLLFHYYDKDFNNEADTPDNFQSRRPNTSFCFLDIRSPGLGDTAMYLCATSRESGQGDRYTFGSGTRLTVV.

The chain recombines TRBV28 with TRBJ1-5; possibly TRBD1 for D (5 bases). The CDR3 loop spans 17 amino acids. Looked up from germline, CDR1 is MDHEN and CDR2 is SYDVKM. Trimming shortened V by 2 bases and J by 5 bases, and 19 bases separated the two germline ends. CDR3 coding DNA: TGTGCCAGCAGTTTAGCGGGGAGGCAGGGCACAGATCAGCCCCAGCATTTT. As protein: CASSLAGRQGTDQPQHF.

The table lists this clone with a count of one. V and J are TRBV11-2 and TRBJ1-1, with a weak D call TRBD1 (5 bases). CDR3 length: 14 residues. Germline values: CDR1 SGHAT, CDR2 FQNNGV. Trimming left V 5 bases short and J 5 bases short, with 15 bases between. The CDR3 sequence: CASSPVGQGTEAFF. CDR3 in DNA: TGTGCCAGCAGCCCCGTCGGGCAGGGAACTGAAGCTTTCTTT.

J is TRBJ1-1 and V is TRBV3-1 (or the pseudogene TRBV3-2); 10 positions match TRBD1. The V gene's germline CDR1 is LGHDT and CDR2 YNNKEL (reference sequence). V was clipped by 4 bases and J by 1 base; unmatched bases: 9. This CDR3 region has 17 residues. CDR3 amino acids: CASSPQDRGQWNTEAFF. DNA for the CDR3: TGTGCCAGCAGCCCCCAAGACAGGGGGCAGTGGAACACTGAAGCTTTCTTT.

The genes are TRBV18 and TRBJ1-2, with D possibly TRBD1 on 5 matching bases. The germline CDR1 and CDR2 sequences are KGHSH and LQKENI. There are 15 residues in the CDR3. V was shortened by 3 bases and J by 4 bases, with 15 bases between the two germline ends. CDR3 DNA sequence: TGTGCCAGCTCACCCCGGACACTGTGGGGCTATGGCTACACCTTC. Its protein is CASSPRTLWGYGYTF.

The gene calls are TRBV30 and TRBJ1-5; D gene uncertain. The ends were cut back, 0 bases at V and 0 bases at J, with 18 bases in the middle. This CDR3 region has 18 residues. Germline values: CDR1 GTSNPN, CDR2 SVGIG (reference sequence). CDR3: CAWSVQHRLIFSNQPQHF. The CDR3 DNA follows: TGTGCCTGGAGTGTACAGCATAGGTTAATTTTTAGCAATCAGCCCCAGCATTTT.

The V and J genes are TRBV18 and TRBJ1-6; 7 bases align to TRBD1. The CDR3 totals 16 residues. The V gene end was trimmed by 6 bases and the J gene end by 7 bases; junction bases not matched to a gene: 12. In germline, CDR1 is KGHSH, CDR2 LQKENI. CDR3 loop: CASSPSTGIWNSPLHF. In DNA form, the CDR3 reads TGTGCCAGCTCGCCATCGACAGGGATCTGGAATTCACCCCTCCACTTT. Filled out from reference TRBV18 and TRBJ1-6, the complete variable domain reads NAGVMQNPRHLVRRRGQEARLRCSPMKGHSHVYWYRQLPEEGLKFMVYLQKENIIDESGMPKERFSAEFPKEGPSILRIQQVVRGDSAAYFCASSPSTGIWNSPLHFGNGTRLTVT.

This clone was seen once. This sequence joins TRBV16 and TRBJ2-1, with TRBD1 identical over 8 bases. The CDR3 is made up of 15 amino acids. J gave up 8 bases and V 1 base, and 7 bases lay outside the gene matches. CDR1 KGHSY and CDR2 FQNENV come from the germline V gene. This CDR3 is CASSQLGQGFDEQFF. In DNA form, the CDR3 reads TGTGCCAGCAGCCAATTAGGACAGGGTTTCGATGAGCAGTTCTTC.

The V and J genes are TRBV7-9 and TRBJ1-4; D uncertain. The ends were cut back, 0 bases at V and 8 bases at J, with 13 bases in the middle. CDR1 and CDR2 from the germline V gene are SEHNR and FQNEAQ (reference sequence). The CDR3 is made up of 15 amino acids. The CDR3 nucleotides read TGTGCCAGCAGCTTAGCGGGCTACGGCGCCGAAAAACTGTTTTTT. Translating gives CASSLAGYGAEKLFF.

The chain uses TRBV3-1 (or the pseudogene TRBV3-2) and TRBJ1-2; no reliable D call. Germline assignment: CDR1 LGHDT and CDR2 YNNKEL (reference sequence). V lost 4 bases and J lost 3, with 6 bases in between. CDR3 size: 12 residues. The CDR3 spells CASSLGDYGYTF. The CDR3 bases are TGTGCCAGCAGCCTCGGAGACTATGGCTACACCTTC.

In nucleotides, the CDR3 is TGTGCCTGGAGTGTACGCTTGGGGGGCGAGCAGTACTTC. Its protein is CAWSVRLGGEQYF. The rearrangement links TRBV30 to TRBJ2-7; D might be TRBD2 (6 bases). The V and J ends lost 0 bases and 6 bases respectively, with 12 bases between them. This CDR3 spans 13 amino acids. CDR1 is GTSNPN and CDR2 is SVGIG in the germline V gene (reference sequence). Filled out from reference TRBV30 and TRBJ2-7, the complete variable domain reads SQTIHQWPATLVQPVGSPLSLECTVEGTSNPNLYWYRQAAGRGLQLLFYSVGIGQISSEVPQNLSASRPQDRQFILSSKKLLLSDSGFYLCAWSVRLGGEQYFGPGTRLTVT.

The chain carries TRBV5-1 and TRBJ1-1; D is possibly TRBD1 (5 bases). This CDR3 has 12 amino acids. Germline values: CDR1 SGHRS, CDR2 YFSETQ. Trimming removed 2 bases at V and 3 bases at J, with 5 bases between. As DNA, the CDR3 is TGCGCCAGCAGCTTAGGGGACACTGAAGCTTTCTTT. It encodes CASSLGDTEAFF.

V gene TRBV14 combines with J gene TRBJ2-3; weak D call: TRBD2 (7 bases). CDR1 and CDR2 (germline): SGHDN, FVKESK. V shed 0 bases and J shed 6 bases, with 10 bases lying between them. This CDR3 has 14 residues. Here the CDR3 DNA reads TGTGCCAGCAGCCAAGATGCGGGGGCTGATACGCAGTATTTT. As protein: CASSQDAGADTQYF.